This TCR beta chain was sequenced in a study of CXCR3-negative and CXCR3-positive naive CD8 T cells. Notes on the study in general: Cryopreservation partially decreased CXCR3 expression, and most assays used fresh PBMCs. Whereas memory cells differed, naive CXCR3-negative and CXCR3-positive cells shared similar TRBV-TRBJ usage. No difference in surface CD5 was seen between naive subsets, and TCR strength was inferred from TRB CDR3 properties. Memory CD8+ cells showed much lower diversity, while both naive subsets displayed comparably high diversity. A higher hydrophobicity marked the TRB CDR3s of CXCR3-positive naive cells versus CXCR3-negative naive cells.

CDR3 length equals 13 residues. Germline CDR1 reads LNHNV; CDR2 reads YYDKDF (reference sequence). A remark on this clonotype: Its target is not known.

The authors made the TRB cDNA libraries by 5' RACE using UMI labels. TCRdb reprocessed the 5' RACE reads; each CDR3 protein has one entry and no DNA is given. This sample's table has roughly 140,000 distinct CDR3 sequences. The chain combines TRBV15 with TRBJ2-7; absent DNA, TCRdb's TRBD1 call cannot be checked. The clonotype originates from a human donor in good health. Some clones in this sample may be carry-over from other donors' samples. Sequenced: naive CXCR3+ CD8+ T cells from blood. The sample's subset: CD45RO-CCR7+CD27+CD95- naive CD8+ T cells expressing CXCR3 (TNR3+). CDR3 amino acids: CATSSGASYEQYF. Together with reference TRBV15 and TRBJ2-7, the CDR3 gives the full variable domain: DAMVIQNPRYQVTQFGKPVTLSCSQTLNHNVMYWYQQKSSQAPKLLFHYYDKDFNNEADTPDNFQSRRPNTSFCFLDIRSPGLGDTAMYLCATSSGASYEQYFGPGTRLTVT.